This record looks at one T cell receptor beta chain sequence and its context. This table comes from immunoSEQ multiplex PCR, and its TCRdb copy is limited to in-frame clones, with some not included. In the table there are roughly 200,000 clones, 80% of which are singletons. The data stem from a study of blood T cell repertoires in COVID-19. Study background: Italy, Spain and the United States were the sources of the convalescent and acute COVID-19 samples.

The source of this sequence is a man in his sixties with acute or convalescent COVID-19. The sequencing input was peripheral blood.

CDR3 coding DNA: TGTGCCAGCAGCACTGGGGGGACAGGGCGGAATTCACCCCTCCACTTT. Translated: CASSTGGTGRNSPLHF. This chain joins TRBV7-2 and TRBJ1-6, with 9 bases identical to TRBD1. Trimming at V came to 5 bases and at J to 7 bases, leaving 9 bases not matched to a gene. The germline V gene has CDR1 SGHTA and CDR2 FQGNSA. This CDR3 is built from 16 residues. Complete variable domain (other parts from reference TRBV7-2 and TRBJ1-6): GAGVSQSPSNKVTEKGKDVELRCDPISGHTALYWYRQSLGQGLEFLIYFQGNSAPDKSGLPSDRFSAERTGGSVSTLTIQRTQQEDSAVYLCASSTGGTGRNSPLHFGNGTRLTVT.